Each of the 21 T cell receptor beta chains below was sequenced from the same sample in a study of response to subunit inactivated influenza vaccine (dated by TCRdb to between 2017 and 2018). Library prep was done by RT-PCR. The data were produced on an Illumina HiSeq 2500. The public reads were quality trimmed at Q25 with fastp and then assembled into clones with MiXCR by TCRdb, keeping productive beta chains. Under each unique CDR3 protein, matching rows form one entry showing the most common genes and DNA. The sample table records approximately 500,000 distinct CDR3 sequences; under 30% of these occur just once. The biggest ten clones account for 2.8% of the sample. The same sample was also used in a study of T cells expressing NK-cell markers. According to the second study: TCR beta cDNA libraries were made by 5'RACE template switching that added a universal primer site and unique molecular identifiers.

The sequences come from CD4+ T cells sorted from PBMCs, collected 11 to 12 days after vaccination. The receptors stem from a middle-aged man who received an inactivated influenza vaccine. Donor details come from another sample of the same person, matched by shared clones.

The sample holds a few counts of this clonotype. V usage is TRBV24-1 and J usage is TRBJ2-1, with TRBD1 matching 7 bases. The CDR3 covers 14 residues. Germline V gene data show CDR1 as KGHDR and CDR2 as SFDVKD. V lost 0 bases, J lost 6 bases, and 1 base stayed unmatched. Here the CDR3 reads CATSDLQGVNEQFF. The CDR3, as DNA: TGTGCCACCAGTGATTTGCAGGGGGTCAATGAGCAGTTCTTC.

The sample holds a few counts of this clonotype. The chain joins TRBV7-9 to TRBJ1-1; D is possibly TRBD1 (6 bases). Germline loops: CDR1 SEHNR, CDR2 FQNEAQ (reference sequence). V was pared by 1 base and J by 5 bases, with 14 bases between. The CDR3 spans 15 residues. In DNA form, the CDR3 reads TGTGCCAGCAGCTTAGTCCCAGGGGCTAGAACTGAAGCTTTCTTT. Translating it yields CASSLVPGARTEAFF.

The sample holds one count of this clonotype. This chain connects TRBV15 to TRBJ2-1; 8 bases map to TRBD2. Trimming at V came to 1 base and at J to 2 bases, leaving 7 bases not matched to a gene. The CDR3 is 17 amino acids. Germline V gene sequence: CDR1 LNHNV, CDR2 YYDKDF (reference sequence). For the CDR3, the DNA is TGTGCCACCAGCAGAGTGCAAGCGGGAGCAACCTACAATGAGCAGTTCTTC. Its protein is CATSRVQAGATYNEQFF.

The chain uses TRBV20-1 and TRBJ1-2, with D possibly TRBD1 on 6 matching bases. Trimming took 3 bases from V and 8 from J, leaving 16 bases between them. Germline lookup yields CDR1 DFQATT and CDR2 SNEGSKA (reference sequence). The CDR3 runs to 13 residues. The CDR3 DNA reads TGCAGTGCTAGTCTCCAGCGGACAGTCGGCTACACCTTC. Translated: CSASLQRTVGYTF.

The DNA of the CDR3 is TGTGCCAGCAGTTTGGAGACAGTCGTTTACGAGCAGTACTTC. This sequence encodes CASSLETVVYEQYF. The genes are TRBV28 and TRBJ2-7, with a possible D match to TRBD1 (5 bases). This CDR3 region has 14 residues. Germline loops: CDR1 MDHEN, CDR2 SYDVKM. Trimming stripped 3 bases from V and 4 bases from J, with 13 bases between.

This clonotype has just a few counts. The gene calls are TRBV7-2 and TRBJ2-7; 7 nucleotides align to TRBD1. The CDR3 is made up of 15 amino acids. Per the germline V gene, CDR1 is SGHTA and CDR2 is FQGNSA. V was clipped by 2 bases and J by 4 bases; unmatched bases: 8. The CDR3 region has the DNA TGTGCCAGCAGCTTATATGGGCAGGGGGTGTACGAGCAGTACTTC. Translated, it gives CASSLYGQGVYEQYF.

In this sample, this clonotype turned up many times. This sequence joins TRBV4-3 and TRBJ2-1; D unclear. The germline V gene has CDR1 LGHNA and CDR2 YSLEER. This CDR3 is 17 amino acids long. Trimming cost V 0 bases and J 0 bases, with 12 bases left between them. CDR3 DNA: TGCGCCAGCAGCCAAGAAAGTATTAGCCTCTCCTACAATGAGCAGTTCTTC. Protein product: CASSQESISLSYNEQFF.

This clonotype was picked up a small number of times. The chain has TRBV20-1 and TRBJ1-2; 7 bases fit TRBD1. The CDR3 loop spans 15 amino acids. Germline CDR1 and CDR2: DFQATT and SNEGSKA (reference sequence). V lost 1 base to trimming and J lost 3 bases; unmatched junction nucleotides: 8. This CDR3 is CSARAQGQHDYGYTF. Here the CDR3 DNA reads TGCAGTGCTAGAGCCCAGGGACAGCACGACTATGGCTACACCTTC.

This clonotype was seen more than once but under ten times. The V call is TRBV18, the J call TRBJ2-7; D tentatively fits TRBD1 or TRBD2 (5 bases each). V lost 1 base and J 2 bases, leaving 12 bases between the germline ends. Germline CDR1 reads KGHSH; CDR2 reads LQKENI. The CDR3 has 15 amino acids. In DNA, the CDR3 is TGTGCCAGCTCACCACTTAGGGACGGACCCTACGAGCAGTACTTC. This encodes CASSPLRDGPYEQYF.

This clonotype occurred a few times. V gene TRBV20-1 combines with J gene TRBJ2-3; either TRBD1 or TRBD2 may supply D (6 bases each). Germline CDR1 is DFQATT and CDR2 is SNEGSKA (reference sequence). The CDR3 runs 13 residues. The ends were cut back, 5 bases at V and 0 bases at J, with 9 bases in the middle. As DNA, the CDR3 is TGCAGTGCTCGGGGGCCCAGCACAGATACGCAGTATTTT. Its translation: CSARGPSTDTQYF.

This clonotype was counted a few times. V is TRBV9 and J is TRBJ1-1; unclear D gene. The CDR3 loop spans 13 amino acids. Trimming took off 5 bases at V and 0 bases at J, with 8 bases between the two ends. Germline V gene lookup returns CDR1 SGDLS and CDR2 YYNGEE. The CDR3 coding sequence is TGTGCCAGCAGAGCCATGATGAACACTGAAGCTTTCTTT. Its protein product is CASRAMMNTEAFF.

The chain combines TRBV3-1 with TRBJ1-4; D is undetermined. The CDR3 contains 13 residues. V lost 4 bases and J 2 bases, leaving 5 bases between the germline ends. Germline V gene lookup returns CDR1 LGHDT and CDR2 YNNKEL (reference sequence). The DNA of the CDR3 is TGTGCCAGCAGCCTGTGGACTAATGAAAAACTGTTTTTT. Translating it yields CASSLWTNEKLFF. The full variable domain, its missing parts supplied by reference TRBV3-1 and TRBJ1-4, is DTAVSQTPKYLVTQMGNDKSIKCEQNLGHDTMYWYKQDSKKFLKIMFSYNNKELIINETVPNRFSPKSPDKAHLNLHINSLELGDSAVYFCASSLWTNEKLFFGSGTQLSVL.

This chain uses TRBV7-9 with TRBJ1-2; D not resolved. Trimming removed 5 bases at V and 1 base at J, with 14 bases between. CDR1 SEHNR and CDR2 FQNEAQ come from the germline V gene (reference sequence). The CDR3 loop spans 15 amino acids. CDR3 in amino acids: CASSPSLRINYGYTF. The CDR3 DNA sequence: TGTGCCAGCAGCCCATCGTTGCGGATTAACTATGGCTACACCTTC.

This clonotype was recorded once. This chain links TRBV3-1 with TRBJ2-1, with 9 bases fitting TRBD2. This CDR3 contains 16 residues. The germline gives CDR1 LGHDT, CDR2 YNNKEL (reference sequence). J gave up 10 bases and V 6 bases, and 16 bases lay outside the gene matches. In nucleotides, the CDR3 is TGTGCCAGCAGGCCCACTCGAGGCGGGGGGGCCGACGAGCAGTTCTTC. It specifies CASRPTRGGGADEQFF.

V gene TRBV20-1 combines with J gene TRBJ1-6, with D possibly TRBD1 on 5 matching bases. This CDR3 contains 12 residues. The germline V gene encodes CDR1 DFQATT and CDR2 SNEGSKA (reference sequence). Trimming removed 5 bases from V and 14 bases from J, with 16 bases in between. DNA for the CDR3: TGCAGTGCTCCCGGGACTGATGTCGCCCTCCACTTT. Protein product: CSAPGTDVALHF.

The chain joins TRBV20-1 to TRBJ2-2, with TRBD1 matching 10 bases. Germline V gives CDR1 DFQATT, CDR2 SNEGSKA (reference sequence). The CDR3 runs 14 residues. Germline trimming cut 6 bases from V and 7 bases from J; bases unmatched to any gene: 8. The CDR3 is CSATTGGFDGELFF. As DNA, the CDR3 is TGCAGTGCCACGACAGGGGGCTTTGACGGGGAGCTGTTTTTT.

V is TRBV28 and J is TRBJ2-1, with a tentative D call TRBD1 (5 bases). In germline, CDR1 is MDHEN, CDR2 SYDVKM. Trimming removed 3 bases at V and 3 bases at J, with 12 bases between. CDR3 length: 15 amino acids. As DNA, the CDR3 is TGTGCCAGCAGTTTGCCAGGGAAGGGCTACAATGAGCAGTTCTTC. This translates into CASSLPGKGYNEQFF.

The chain links TRBV30 to TRBJ2-3, with 7 bases lining up with TRBD1. V lost 2 bases, J lost 0 bases, and 11 bases stayed unmatched. CDR3 length: 17 residues. CDR1 and CDR2 (germline): GTSNPN, SVGIG (reference sequence). The CDR3 loop reads CAWSTSGTVSSTDTQYF. The CDR3 DNA reads TGTGCCTGGAGTACATCCGGGACAGTAAGTAGCACAGATACGCAGTATTTT. Full variable domain (missing parts from reference TRBV30 and TRBJ2-3): SQTIHQWPATLVQPVGSPLSLECTVEGTSNPNLYWYRQAAGRGLQLLFYSVGIGQISSEVPQNLSASRPQDRQFILSSKKLLLSDSGFYLCAWSTSGTVSSTDTQYFGPGTRLTVL.

CDR3 nucleotide sequence: TGTGCCAGCACCAGAAGACAGGGTTCAGCAGGGCAGTACTTC. It is translated as CASTRRQGSAGQYF. V usage is TRBV6-2 or TRBV6-3 and J usage is TRBJ2-7; TRBD1 matches at 7 bases. The CDR3 totals 14 residues. The ends lost 7 bases at V and 9 bases at J; junction bases unmatched: 15. Germline V gene lookup returns CDR1 MNHEY and CDR2 SVGEGT.

This clonotype showed up just a few times. The genes are TRBV7-2 and TRBJ2-7; no clear D. Deletions cut 4 bases from V and 8 bases from J, with 15 bases between. The CDR3 spans 13 residues. Germline V lookup: CDR1 SGHTA, CDR2 FQGNSA. In nucleotides, the CDR3 is TGTGCCAGCAGCTCGCCCCTCGTGGCCCAGCAGTACTTC. Its protein is CASSSPLVAQQYF.

This clonotype was seen more than once but under ten times. V usage is TRBV12-3 or TRBV12-4 and J usage is TRBJ2-1, with D possibly TRBD2 on 7 matching bases. V was cut by 0 bases and J by 10 bases, with 10 bases left in between. This CDR3 has 13 residues. CDR3 nucleotides: TGTGCCAGCAGTTTAGCGGGGGGGCCGGAGCAGTTCTTC. Protein product: CASSLAGGPEQFF.